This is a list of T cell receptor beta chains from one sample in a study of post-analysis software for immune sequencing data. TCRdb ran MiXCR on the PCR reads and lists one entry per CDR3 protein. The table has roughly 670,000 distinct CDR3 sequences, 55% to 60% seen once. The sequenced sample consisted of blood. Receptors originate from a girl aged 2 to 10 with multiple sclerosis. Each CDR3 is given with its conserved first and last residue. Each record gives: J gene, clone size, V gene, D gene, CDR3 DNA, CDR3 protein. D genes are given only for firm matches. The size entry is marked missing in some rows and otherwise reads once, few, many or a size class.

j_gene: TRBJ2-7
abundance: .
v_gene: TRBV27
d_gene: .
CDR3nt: TGTGCCAGCAGTTTCGGAGGGGCCCTCTACGAGCAGTACTTC
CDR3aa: CASSFGGALYEQYF

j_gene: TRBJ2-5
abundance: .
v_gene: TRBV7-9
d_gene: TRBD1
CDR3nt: TGTGCCAGCAGCAATTACAGGGGTCAAGAGACCCAGTACTTC
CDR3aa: CASSNYRGQETQYF

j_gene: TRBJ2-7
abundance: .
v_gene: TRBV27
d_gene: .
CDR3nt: TGTGCCAGCAGTCAGACGAACAGCATCTACGAGCAGTACTTC
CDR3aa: CASSQTNSIYEQYF

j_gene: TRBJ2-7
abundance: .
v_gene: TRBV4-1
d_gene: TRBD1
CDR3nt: TGCGCCAGCAGCCCTTTAGTAGGACAGGATTCCTACGAGCAGTACTTC
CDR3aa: CASSPLVGQDSYEQYF

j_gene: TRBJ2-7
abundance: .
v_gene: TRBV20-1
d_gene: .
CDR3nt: TGCAGTGCCGAAGGACTAACGTACGAGCAGTACTTC
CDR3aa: CSAEGLTYEQYF

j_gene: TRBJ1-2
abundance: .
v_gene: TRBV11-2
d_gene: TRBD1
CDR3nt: TGTGCCAGCAGCTTCCCTTCGTCAACTCCGGGACAGAGGAGGGGTGGCTACACCTTC
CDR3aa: CASSFPSSTPGQRRGGYTF

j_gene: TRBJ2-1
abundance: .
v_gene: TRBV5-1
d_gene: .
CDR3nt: TGCGCCAGCAGCTTGCTAGCGAGCCGGGAGCAGTTCTTC
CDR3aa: CASSLLASREQFF

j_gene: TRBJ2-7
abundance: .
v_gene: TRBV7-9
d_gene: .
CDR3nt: TGTGCCAGCAGCCACCAAGGGGGGCTCCCTTCCTACGAGCAGTACTTC
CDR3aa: CASSHQGGLPSYEQYF

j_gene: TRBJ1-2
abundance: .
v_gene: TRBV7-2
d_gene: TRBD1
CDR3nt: TGTGCCAGCAGCCTCATGGGGACAGGGGGCAGGAGCTATGGCTACACCTTC
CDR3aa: CASSLMGTGGRSYGYTF

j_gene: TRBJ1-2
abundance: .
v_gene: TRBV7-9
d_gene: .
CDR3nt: TGTGCCAGCAGCTTCGGGAGGGCCGGGAATGGCTACACCTTC
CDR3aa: CASSFGRAGNGYTF

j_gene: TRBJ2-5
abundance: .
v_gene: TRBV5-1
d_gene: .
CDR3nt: TGCGCCAGCAGCTCGGACCTTCGGGAGACCCAGTACTTC
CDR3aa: CASSSDLRETQYF

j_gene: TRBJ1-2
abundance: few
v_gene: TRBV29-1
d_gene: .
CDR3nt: TGCAGCGTTGAAGAGGGTAGAAGCTATGGCTACACCTTC
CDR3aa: CSVEEGRSYGYTF

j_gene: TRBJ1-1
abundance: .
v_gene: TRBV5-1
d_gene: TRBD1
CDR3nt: TGCGCCAGCAGCTTTCGGACAGGGCCGGGGGGGAACACTGAAGCTTTCTTT
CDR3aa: CASSFRTGPGGNTEAFF

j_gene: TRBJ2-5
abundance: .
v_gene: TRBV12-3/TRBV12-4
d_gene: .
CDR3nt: TGTGCCAGCAGTTTAAGGGAGCTTCGAGAGACCCAGTACTTC
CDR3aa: CASSLRELRETQYF

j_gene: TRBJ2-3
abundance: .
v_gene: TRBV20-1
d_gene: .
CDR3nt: TGCAGTGCTAGAGATAGCGGAACAGATACGCAGTATTTT
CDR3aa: CSARDSGTDTQYF

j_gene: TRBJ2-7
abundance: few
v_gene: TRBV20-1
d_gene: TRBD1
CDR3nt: TGCAGTGTCCAATATTCGGACAGGGGATCCTACGAGCAGTACTTC
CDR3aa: CSVQYSDRGSYEQYF

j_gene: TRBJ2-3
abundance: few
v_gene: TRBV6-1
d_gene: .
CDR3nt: TGTGCCAGCAGTGACCCGGCCCGAGGTGATACGCAGTATTTT
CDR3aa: CASSDPARGDTQYF

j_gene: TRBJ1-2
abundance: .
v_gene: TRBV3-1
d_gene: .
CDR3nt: TGTGCCAGCAGCCAATTCGGTTACGAGGAAGACCCCGGCTACACCTTC
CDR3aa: CASSQFGYEEDPGYTF

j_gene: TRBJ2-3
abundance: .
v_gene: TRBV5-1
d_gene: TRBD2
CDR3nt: TGCGCCAGCAGCTTAGGACTAGCGGGACTCCCCACAGATACGCAGTATTTT
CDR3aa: CASSLGLAGLPTDTQYF

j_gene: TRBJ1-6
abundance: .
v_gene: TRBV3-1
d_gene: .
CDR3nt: TGTGCCAGCAGCCAAAATGTAGGGAATTCACCCCTCCACTTT
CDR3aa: CASSQNVGNSPLHF

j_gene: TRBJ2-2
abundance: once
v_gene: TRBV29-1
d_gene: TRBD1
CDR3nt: TGCAGCGTTGAGGCGACAGGGGTAGGCGGGGAGCTGTTTTTT
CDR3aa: CSVEATGVGGELFF

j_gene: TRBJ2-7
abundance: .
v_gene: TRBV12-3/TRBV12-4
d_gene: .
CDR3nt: TGTGCCAGCAGTTCGGGGGATTCCTACGAGCTGTACTTC
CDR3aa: CASSSGDSYELYF

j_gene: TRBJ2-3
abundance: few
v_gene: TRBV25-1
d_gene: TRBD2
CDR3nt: TGTGCCAGCAGTTCCCTAGCGGGGGTTGAAGATACGCAGTATTTT
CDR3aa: CASSSLAGVEDTQYF

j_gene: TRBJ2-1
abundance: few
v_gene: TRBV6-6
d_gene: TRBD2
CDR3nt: TGTGCCAGCAGCCGTGGACTAGCGGCTCTAAGACACAATGAGCAGTTCTTC
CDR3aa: CASSRGLAALRHNEQFF

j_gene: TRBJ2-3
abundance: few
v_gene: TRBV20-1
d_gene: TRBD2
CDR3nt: TGCAGTGCTCCCGGACTAGCGGGAGTAGATACGCAGTATTTT
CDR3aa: CSAPGLAGVDTQYF

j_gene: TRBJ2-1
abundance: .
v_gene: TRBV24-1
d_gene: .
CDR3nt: TGTGCCACCAGTGATCCACAGGGCAGCTCCTACAATGAGCAGTTCTTC
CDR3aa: CATSDPQGSSYNEQFF

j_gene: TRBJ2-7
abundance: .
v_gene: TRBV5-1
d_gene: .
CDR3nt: TGCGCCAGCAGCTTGGGGGCAGGATACGAGCAGTACTTC
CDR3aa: CASSLGAGYEQYF

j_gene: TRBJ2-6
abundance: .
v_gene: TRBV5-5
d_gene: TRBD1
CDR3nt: TGTGCCAGCAGCCCGGGACAGGGCCCCCCATCTGGGGCCAACGTCCTGACTTTC
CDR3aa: CASSPGQGPPSGANVLTF

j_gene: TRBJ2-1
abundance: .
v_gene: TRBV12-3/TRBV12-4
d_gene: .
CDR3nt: TGTGCCAGCAGCCCACAACCCCCGCGGCAGTTCTTC
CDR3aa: CASSPQPPRQFF

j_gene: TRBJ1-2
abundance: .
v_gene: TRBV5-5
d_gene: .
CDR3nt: TGTGCCAGCAGCTCCCATATAGAGTTGGATAACTATGGCTACACCTTC
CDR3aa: CASSSHIELDNYGYTF

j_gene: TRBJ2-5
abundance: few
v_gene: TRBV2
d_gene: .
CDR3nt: TGTGCCAGCGGAATGAAGCAAGAGACCCAGTACTTC
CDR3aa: CASGMKQETQYF

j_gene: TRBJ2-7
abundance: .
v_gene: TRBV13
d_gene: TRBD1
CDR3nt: TGTGCCAGCAGCTTAGAGGGACAGGGATCGACCTACGAGCAGTACTTC
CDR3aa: CASSLEGQGSTYEQYF

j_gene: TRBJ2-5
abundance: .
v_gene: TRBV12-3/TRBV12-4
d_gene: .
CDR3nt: TGTGCCAACAGTTTATTCCTTGAGACCCAGTACTTC
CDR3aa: CANSLFLETQYF

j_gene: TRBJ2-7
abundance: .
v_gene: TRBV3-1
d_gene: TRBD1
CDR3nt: TGTGCCAGCAGCCCCTTTTCCCTCGGGACAGGGGAACCTCGCTACGAGCAGTACTTC
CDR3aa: CASSPFSLGTGEPRYEQYF

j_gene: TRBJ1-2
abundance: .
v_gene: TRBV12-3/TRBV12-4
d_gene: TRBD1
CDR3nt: TGTGCCAGCAGTTTAGGTCCGACAGGGATCCCCTATGGCTACACCTTC
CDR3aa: CASSLGPTGIPYGYTF

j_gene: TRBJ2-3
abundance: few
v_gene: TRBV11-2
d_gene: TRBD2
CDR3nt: TGTGCCAGCAGCTCATATAGCGGGAAAACAGATACGCAGTATTTT
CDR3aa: CASSSYSGKTDTQYF

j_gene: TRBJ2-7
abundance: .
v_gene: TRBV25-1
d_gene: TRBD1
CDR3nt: TGTGCCAGCAGTTATTGGGGCAGGGGGAGCTACGAGCAGTACTTC
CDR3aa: CASSYWGRGSYEQYF

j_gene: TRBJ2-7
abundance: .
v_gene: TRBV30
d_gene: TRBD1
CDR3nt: TGTGCCTGGAGTGGGGGCCGGGACAGAGCCTACGAGCAGTACTTC
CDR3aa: CAWSGGRDRAYEQYF

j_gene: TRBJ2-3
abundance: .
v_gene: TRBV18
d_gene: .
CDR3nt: TGTGCCAGCTCACCTAGGAGGGCCGTGGTAGGGGATACGCAGTATTTT
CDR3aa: CASSPRRAVVGDTQYF

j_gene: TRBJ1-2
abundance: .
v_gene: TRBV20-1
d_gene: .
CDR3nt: TGCAGTGCTAGAGATGGGGAAGGGGGACTGACGAAAGCTAACTATGGCTACACCTTC
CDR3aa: CSARDGEGGLTKANYGYTF

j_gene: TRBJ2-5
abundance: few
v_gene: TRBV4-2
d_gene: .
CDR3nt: TGTGCCAGCAGCCAAGAGGGGTTCCAAGAGACCCAGTACTTC
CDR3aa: CASSQEGFQETQYF